The T cell receptor beta chain under discussion was sequenced for a study of cytomegalovirus exposure and HLA in healthy donors. Turning to the study itself: Previous work identified some 120 million unique TCR beta sequences from 150 million to 200 million T cells. Findings of the study overall: A later analysis associated roughly 15,000 TCR beta sequences with HLA alleles at a 0.05 false discovery rate. Previous analysis showed most TCR beta V segments were productive about 90% or about 30% of the time.

Sampled while nominally healthy, donors likely had unrecorded immune exposures. As regards this clone: The antigen is unknown.

A multiplex PCR was run with 60 Vbeta primers and 13 Jbeta primers. The data were produced by immunoSEQ multiplex PCR, yet TCRdb's version contains in-frame clones alone and is incomplete. The profile shows around 140,000 clones, more than 60% of them singletons. Germline V gene data show CDR1 as MNHNY and CDR2 as SVGAGI (reference sequence). The CDR3 is made up of 14 amino acids. The ends were cut back, 4 bases at V and 2 bases at J, with 11 bases in the middle. The source of this sequence is a middle-aged man in good health and CMV-seronegative. Sample: PBMCs. The chain recombines TRBV6-6 with TRBJ1-1; D perhaps matches TRBD1 (5 bases). CDR3 in DNA: TGTGCCAGCAGTTCCTTTGACAGCAACACTGAAGCTTTCTTT. This codes for CASSSFDSNTEAFF.